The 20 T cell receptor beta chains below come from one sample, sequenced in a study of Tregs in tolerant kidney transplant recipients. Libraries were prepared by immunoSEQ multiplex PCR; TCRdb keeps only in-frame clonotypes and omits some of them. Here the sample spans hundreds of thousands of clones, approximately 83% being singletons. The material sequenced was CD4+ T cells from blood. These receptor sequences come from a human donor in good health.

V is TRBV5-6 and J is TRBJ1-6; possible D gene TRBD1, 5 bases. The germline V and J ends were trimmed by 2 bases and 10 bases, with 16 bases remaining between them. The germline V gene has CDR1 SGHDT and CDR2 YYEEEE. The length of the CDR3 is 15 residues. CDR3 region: CASSFRSAGLSPLHF. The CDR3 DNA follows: TGTGCCAGCAGCTTTCGATCGGCAGGGTTATCACCCCTCCACTTT.

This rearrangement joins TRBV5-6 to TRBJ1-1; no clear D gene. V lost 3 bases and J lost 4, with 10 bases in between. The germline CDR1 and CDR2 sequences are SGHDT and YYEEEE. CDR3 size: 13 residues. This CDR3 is CASSSGWVTEAFF. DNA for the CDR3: TGTGCCAGCAGCTCCGGGTGGGTCACTGAAGCTTTCTTT.

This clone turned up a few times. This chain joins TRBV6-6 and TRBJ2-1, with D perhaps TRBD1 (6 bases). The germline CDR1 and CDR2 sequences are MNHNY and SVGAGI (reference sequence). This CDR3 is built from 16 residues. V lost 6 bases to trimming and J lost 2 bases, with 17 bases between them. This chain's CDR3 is CASSPQGQVAYNEQFF. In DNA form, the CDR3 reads TGTGCCAGCAGCCCCCAGGGGCAAGTGGCCTACAATGAGCAGTTCTTC.

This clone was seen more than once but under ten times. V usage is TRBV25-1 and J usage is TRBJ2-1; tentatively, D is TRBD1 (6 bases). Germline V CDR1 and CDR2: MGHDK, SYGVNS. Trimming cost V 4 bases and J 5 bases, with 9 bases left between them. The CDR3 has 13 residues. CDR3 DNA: TGTGCCAGCAGTGCGAACAGGGACAATGAGCAGTTCTTC. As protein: CASSANRDNEQFF.

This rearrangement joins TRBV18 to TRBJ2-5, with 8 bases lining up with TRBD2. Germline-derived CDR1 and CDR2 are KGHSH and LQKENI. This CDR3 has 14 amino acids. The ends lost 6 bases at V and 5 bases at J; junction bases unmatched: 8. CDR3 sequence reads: CASSPTSARETQYF. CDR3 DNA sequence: TGTGCCAGCTCGCCGACTAGCGCTCGGGAGACCCAGTACTTC.

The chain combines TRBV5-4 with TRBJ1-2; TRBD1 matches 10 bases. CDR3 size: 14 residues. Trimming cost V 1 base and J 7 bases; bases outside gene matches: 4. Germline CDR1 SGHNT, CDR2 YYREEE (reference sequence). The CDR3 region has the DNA TGTGCCAGCAGCTTGCGCCGGGACAGGGGTGGCTACACCTTC. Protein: CASSLRRDRGGYTF.

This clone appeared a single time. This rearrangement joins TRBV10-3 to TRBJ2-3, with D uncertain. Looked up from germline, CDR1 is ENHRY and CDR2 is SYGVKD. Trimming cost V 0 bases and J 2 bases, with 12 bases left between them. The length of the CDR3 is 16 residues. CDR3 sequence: CAISESESGVTDTQYF. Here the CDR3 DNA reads TGTGCCATCAGTGAGTCGGAATCGGGCGTCACAGATACGCAGTATTTT.

CDR3 in amino acids: CASGRGESGNTIYF. The DNA of the CDR3 is TGTGCCAGCGGTAGGGGGGAGTCTGGAAACACCATATATTTT. The chain has TRBV25-1 and TRBJ1-3, with a tentative D call TRBD1 (6 bases). V gave up 8 bases and J gave up 1 base, with 12 bases separating them. This CDR3 comprises 14 residues. Germline V gene data show CDR1 as MGHDK and CDR2 as SYGVNS.

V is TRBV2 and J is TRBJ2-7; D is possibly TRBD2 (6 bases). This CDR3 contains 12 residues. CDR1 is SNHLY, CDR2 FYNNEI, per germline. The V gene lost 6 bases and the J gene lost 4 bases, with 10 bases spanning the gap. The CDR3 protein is CASSRENYEQYF. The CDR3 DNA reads TGTGCCAGCAGCCGGGAGAATTACGAGCAGTACTTC.

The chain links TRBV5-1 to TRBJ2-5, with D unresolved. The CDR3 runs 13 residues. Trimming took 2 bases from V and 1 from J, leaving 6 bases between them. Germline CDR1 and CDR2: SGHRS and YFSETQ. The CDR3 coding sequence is TGCGCCAGCAGCTTCGACGTCCAAGAGACCCAGTACTTC. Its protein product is CASSFDVQETQYF.

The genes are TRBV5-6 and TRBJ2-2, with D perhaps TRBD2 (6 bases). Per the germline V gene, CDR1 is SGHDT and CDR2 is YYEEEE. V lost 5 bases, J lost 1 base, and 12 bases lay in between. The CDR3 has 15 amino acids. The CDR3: CASRGGAGNTGELFF. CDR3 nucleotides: TGTGCCAGCAGGGGCGGGGCGGGGAACACCGGGGAGCTGTTTTTT.

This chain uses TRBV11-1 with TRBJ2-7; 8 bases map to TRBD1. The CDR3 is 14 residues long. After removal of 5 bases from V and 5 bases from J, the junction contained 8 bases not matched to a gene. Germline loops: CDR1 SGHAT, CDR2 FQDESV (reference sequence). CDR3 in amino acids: CASSSRQGKNEQYF. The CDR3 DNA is TGTGCCAGCAGCAGCAGACAGGGGAAGAACGAGCAGTACTTC.

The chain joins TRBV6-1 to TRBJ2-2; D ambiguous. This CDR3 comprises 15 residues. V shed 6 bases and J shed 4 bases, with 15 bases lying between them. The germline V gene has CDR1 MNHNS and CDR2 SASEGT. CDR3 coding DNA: TGTGCCAGCAGCCTAAGGACGGCGCTCACCGGGGAGCTGTTTTTT. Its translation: CASSLRTALTGELFF.

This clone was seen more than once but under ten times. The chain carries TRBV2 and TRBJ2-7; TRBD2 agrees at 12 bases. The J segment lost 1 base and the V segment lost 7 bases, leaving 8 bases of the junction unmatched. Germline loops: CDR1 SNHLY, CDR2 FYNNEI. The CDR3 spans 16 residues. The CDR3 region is CASIGYTSGRSYEQYF. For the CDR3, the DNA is TGTGCCAGCATAGGCTATACTAGCGGGAGGTCCTACGAGCAGTACTTC.

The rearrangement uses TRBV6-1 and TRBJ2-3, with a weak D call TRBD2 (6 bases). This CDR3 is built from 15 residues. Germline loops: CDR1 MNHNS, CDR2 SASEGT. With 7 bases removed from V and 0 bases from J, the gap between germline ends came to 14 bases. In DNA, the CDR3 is TGTGCCAGCACTGGGACTTGGGCTAGCACAGATACGCAGTATTTT. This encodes CASTGTWASTDTQYF.

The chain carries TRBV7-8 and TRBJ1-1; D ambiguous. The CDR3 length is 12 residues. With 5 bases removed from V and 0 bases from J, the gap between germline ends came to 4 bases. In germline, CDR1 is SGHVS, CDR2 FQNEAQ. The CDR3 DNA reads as TGTGCCAGCAGCCTAGTGAACACTGAAGCTTTCTTT. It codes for CASSLVNTEAFF. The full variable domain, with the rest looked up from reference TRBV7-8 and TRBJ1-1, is GAGVSQSPRYKVAKRGQDVALRCDPISGHVSLFWYQQALGQGPEFLTYFQNEAQLDKSGLPSDRFFAERPEGSVSTLKIQRTQQEDSAVYLCASSLVNTEAFFGQGTRLTVV.

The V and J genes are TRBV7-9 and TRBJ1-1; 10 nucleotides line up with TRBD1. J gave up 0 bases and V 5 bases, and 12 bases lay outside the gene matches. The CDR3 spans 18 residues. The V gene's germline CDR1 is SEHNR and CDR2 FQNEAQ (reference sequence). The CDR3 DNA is TGTGCCAGCAGCCACCCCGTAGGGACAGGGGAGGTGAACACTGAAGCTTTCTTT. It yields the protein CASSHPVGTGEVNTEAFF.

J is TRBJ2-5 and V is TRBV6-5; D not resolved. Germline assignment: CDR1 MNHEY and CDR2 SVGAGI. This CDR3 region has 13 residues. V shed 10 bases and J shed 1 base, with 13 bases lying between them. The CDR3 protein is CATTAQPQETQYF. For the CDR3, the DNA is TGTGCCACCACCGCTCAGCCCCAAGAGACCCAGTACTTC.

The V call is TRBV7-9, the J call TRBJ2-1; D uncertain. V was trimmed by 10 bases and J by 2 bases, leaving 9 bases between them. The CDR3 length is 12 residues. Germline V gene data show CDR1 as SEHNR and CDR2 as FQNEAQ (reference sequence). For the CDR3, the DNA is TGTGCCACCTCAAGCCCCTACAATGAGCAGTTCTTC. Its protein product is CATSSPYNEQFF. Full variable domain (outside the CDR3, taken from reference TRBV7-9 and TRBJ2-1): DTGVSQNPRHKITKRGQNVTFRCDPISEHNRLYWYRQTLGQGPEFLTYFQNEAQLEKSRLLSDRFSAERPKGSFSTLEIQRTEQGDSAMYLCATSSPYNEQFFGPGTRLTVL.

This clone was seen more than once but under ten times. The CDR3 DNA is TGTGCCAGCAGCCAAACGACACGGAATATTGAGTACTTC. Translating gives CASSQTTRNIEYF. V gene TRBV7-9 combines with J gene TRBJ2-7; D is ambiguous. The CDR3 runs to 13 residues. Trimming removed 5 bases at V and 11 bases at J, with 19 bases between. Looked up from germline, CDR1 is SEHNR and CDR2 is FQNEAQ (reference sequence).